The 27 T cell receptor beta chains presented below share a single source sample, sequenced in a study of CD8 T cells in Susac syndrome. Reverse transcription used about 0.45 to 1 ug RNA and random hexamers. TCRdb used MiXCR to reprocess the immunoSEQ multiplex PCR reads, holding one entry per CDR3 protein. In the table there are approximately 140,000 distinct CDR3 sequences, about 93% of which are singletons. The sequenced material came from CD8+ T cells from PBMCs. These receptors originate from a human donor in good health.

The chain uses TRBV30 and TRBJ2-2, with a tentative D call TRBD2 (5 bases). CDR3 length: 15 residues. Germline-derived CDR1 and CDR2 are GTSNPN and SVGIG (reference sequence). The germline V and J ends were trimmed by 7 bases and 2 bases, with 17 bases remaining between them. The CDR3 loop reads CASPGGRLNTGELFF. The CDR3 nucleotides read TGTGCCTCCCCAGGAGGACGGCTAAACACCGGGGAGCTGTTTTTT.

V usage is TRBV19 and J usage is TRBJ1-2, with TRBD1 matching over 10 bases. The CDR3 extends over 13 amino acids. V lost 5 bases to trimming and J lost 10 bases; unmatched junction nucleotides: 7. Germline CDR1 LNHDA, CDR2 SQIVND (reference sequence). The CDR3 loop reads CASSVWTGGDYTF. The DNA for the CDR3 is TGTGCCAGTAGTGTCTGGACAGGGGGAGACTACACCTTC.

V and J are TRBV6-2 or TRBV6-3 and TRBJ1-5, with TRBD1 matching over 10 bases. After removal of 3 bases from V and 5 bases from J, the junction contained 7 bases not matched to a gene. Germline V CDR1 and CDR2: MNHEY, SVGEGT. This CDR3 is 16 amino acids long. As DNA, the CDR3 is TGTGCCAGCAGTTATCAACCGGGACAGGGGTATCAGCCCCAGCATTTT. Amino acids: CASSYQPGQGYQPQHF.

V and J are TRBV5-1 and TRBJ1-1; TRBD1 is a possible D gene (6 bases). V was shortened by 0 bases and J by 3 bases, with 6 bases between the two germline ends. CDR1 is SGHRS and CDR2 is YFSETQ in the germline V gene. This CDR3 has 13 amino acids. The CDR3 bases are TGCGCCAGCAGCTTGGGGGGGCACACTGAAGCTTTCTTT. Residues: CASSLGGHTEAFF. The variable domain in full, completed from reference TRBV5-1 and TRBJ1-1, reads KAGVTQTPRYLIKTRGQQVTLSCSPISGHRSVSWYQQTPGQGLQFLFEYFSETQRNKGNFPGRFSGRQFSNSRSEMNVSTLELGDSALYLCASSLGGHTEAFFGQGTRLTVV.

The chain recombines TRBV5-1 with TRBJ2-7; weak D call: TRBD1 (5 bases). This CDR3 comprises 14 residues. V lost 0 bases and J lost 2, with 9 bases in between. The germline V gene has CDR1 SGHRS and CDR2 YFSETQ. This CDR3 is CASSLEGRAYEQYF. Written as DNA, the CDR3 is TGCGCCAGCAGCTTGGAGGGCAGGGCCTACGAGCAGTACTTC. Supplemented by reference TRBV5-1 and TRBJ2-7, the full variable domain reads KAGVTQTPRYLIKTRGQQVTLSCSPISGHRSVSWYQQTPGQGLQFLFEYFSETQRNKGNFPGRFSGRQFSNSRSEMNVSTLELGDSALYLCASSLEGRAYEQYFGPGTRLTVT.

The CDR3 spells CASSQASGPYNEQFF. DNA for the CDR3: TGCGCCAGCAGCCAGGCTAGCGGGCCGTACAATGAGCAGTTCTTC. V gene TRBV4-3 combines with J gene TRBJ2-1, with 8 bases identical to TRBD2. CDR3 size: 15 residues. V was pared by 3 bases and J by 4 bases, with 5 bases of the junction left unmatched. The germline gives CDR1 LGHNA, CDR2 YSLEER.

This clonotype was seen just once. CDR3 coding DNA: TGTGCCAGCAGTAAAGGGTACACAATGAACACTGAAGCTTTCTTT. Translating it yields CASSKGYTMNTEAFF. The J gene is TRBJ1-1, the V gene TRBV28; no definite D call. Germline CDR1 reads MDHEN; CDR2 reads SYDVKM. The V end was cut by 5 bases, the J end by 0 bases, with 13 bases between. The CDR3 is made up of 15 amino acids.

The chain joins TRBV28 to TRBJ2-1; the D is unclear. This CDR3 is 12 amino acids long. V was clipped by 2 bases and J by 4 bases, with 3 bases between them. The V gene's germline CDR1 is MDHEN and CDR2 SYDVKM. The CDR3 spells CASSLRYNEQFF. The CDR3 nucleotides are TGTGCCAGCAGTTTAAGGTACAATGAGCAGTTCTTC.

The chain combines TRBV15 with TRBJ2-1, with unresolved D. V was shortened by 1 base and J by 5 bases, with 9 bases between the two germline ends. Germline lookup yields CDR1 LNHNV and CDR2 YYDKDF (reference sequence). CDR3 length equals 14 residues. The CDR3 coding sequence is TGTGCCACCAGCAGAGGTGACGAACACAATGAGCAGTTCTTC. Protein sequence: CATSRGDEHNEQFF.

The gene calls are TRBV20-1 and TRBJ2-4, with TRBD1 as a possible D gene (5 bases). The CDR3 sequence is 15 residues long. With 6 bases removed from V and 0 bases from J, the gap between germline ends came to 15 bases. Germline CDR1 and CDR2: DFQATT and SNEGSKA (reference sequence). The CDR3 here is CSARKGALAKNIQYF. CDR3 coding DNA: TGCAGTGCCAGAAAAGGGGCTCTAGCCAAAAACATTCAGTACTTC.

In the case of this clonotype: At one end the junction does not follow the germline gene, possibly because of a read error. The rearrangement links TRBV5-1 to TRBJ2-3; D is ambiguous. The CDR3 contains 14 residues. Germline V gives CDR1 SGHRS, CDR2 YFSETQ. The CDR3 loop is CASSLVGSTDTQYF. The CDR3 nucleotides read TGTGCCAGCAGCTTAGTCGGCAGCACAGATACGCAGTATTTT.

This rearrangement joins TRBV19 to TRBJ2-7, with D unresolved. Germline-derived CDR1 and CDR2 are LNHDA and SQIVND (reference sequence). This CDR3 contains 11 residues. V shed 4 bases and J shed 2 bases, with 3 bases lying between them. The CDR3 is CASSNTYEQYF. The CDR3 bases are TGTGCCAGTAGTAACACCTACGAGCAGTACTTC.

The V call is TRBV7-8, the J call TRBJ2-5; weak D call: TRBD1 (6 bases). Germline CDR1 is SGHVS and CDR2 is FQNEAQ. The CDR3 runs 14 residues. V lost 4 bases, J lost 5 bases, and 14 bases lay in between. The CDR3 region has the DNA TGTGCCAGCAGCTCCCAAACAGGGTCGGAGACCCAGTACTTC. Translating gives CASSSQTGSETQYF.

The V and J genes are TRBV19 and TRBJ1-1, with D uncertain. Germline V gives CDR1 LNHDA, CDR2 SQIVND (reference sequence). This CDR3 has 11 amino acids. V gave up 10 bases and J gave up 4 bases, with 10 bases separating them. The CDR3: CATEEGTEAFF. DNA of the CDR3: TGTGCCACGGAGGAGGGCACTGAAGCTTTCTTT.

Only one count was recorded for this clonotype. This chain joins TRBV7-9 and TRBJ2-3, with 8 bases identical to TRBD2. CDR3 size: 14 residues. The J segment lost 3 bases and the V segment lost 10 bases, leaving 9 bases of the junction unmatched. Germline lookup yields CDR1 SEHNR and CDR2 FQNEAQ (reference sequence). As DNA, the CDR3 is TGTGCCATCTCCCCGGGAGGGCCAACAGATACGCAGTATTTT. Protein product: CAISPGGPTDTQYF.

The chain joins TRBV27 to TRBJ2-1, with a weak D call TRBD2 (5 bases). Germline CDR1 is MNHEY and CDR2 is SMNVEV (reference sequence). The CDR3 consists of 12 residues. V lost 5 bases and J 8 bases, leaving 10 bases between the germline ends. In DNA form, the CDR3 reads TGTGCCAGCAGTGCTAGCCCCTATGAGCAGTTCTTC. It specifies CASSASPYEQFF.

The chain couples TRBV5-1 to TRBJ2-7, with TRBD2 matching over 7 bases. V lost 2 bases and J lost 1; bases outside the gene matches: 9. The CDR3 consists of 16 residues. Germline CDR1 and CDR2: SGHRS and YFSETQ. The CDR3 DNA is TGCGCCAGCAGCTTTGAGAATCTAGCGGTGTCCTACGAGCAGTACTTC. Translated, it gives CASSFENLAVSYEQYF.

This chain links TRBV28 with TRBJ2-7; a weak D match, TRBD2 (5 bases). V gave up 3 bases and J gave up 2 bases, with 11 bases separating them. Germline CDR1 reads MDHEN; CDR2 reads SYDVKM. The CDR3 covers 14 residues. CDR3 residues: CASSFEDFTYEQYF. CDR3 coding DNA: TGTGCCAGCAGTTTTGAGGACTTCACCTACGAGCAGTACTTC.

The CDR3 coding sequence is TGTGCCAGCAGTTCCGGGGGATCTGAAGCTTTCTTT. It yields the protein CASSSGGSEAFF. The chain has TRBV6-2 or TRBV6-3 and TRBJ1-1; D might be TRBD1 (5 bases). V was trimmed by 4 bases and J by 6 bases, leaving 9 bases between them. The CDR3 loop spans 12 amino acids. Germline V gives CDR1 MNHEY, CDR2 SVGEGT.

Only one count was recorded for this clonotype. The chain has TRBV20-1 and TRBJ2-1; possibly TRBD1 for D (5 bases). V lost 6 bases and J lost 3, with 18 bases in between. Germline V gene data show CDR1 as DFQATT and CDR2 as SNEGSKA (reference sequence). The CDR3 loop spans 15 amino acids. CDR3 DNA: TGCAGTGCCGAGTCCCAGGACATGCGCTACAATGAGCAGTTCTTC. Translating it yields CSAESQDMRYNEQFF.

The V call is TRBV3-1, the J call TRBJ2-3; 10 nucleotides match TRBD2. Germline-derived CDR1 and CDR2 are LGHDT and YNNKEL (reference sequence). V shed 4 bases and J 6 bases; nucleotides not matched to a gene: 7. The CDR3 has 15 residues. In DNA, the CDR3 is TGTGCCAGCAGCCCACTAGCGGGAACTAAGGATACGCAGTATTTT. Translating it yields CASSPLAGTKDTQYF.

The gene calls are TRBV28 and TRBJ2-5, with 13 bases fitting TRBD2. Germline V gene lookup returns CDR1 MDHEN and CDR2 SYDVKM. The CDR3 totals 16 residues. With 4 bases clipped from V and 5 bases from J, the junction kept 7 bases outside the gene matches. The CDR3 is CASSSRLAGGRETQYF. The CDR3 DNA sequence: TGTGCCAGCAGTTCCAGACTAGCGGGAGGTCGCGAGACCCAGTACTTC.

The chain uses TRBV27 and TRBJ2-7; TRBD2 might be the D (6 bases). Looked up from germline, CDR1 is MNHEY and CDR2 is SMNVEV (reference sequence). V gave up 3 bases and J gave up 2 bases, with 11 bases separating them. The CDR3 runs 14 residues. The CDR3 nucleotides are TGTGCCAGCAGTTTCGGGAGCCTTACCTACGAGCAGTACTTC. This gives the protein CASSFGSLTYEQYF.

The CDR3 sequence is CSARRGLVYEQYF. CDR3 bases: TGCAGTGCTAGGCGGGGACTAGTCTACGAGCAGTACTTC. The chain joins TRBV20-1 to TRBJ2-7; 8 nucleotides agree with TRBD2. J was trimmed by 3 bases and V by 3 bases; bases with no gene match: 4. The CDR3 extends over 13 amino acids. CDR1 and CDR2 (germline): DFQATT, SNEGSKA (reference sequence).

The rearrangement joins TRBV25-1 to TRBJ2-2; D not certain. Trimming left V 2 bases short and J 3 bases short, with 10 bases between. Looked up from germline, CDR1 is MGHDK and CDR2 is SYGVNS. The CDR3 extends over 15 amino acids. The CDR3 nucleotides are TGTGCCAGCAGTGAAGATGGCACCTACACCGGGGAGCTGTTTTTT. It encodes CASSEDGTYTGELFF.

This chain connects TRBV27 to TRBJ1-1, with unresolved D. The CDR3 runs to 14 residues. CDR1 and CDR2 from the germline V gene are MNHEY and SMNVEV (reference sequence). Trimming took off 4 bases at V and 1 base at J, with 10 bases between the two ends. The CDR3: CASSYAVENTEAFF. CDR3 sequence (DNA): TGTGCCAGCAGTTACGCCGTGGAGAACACTGAAGCTTTCTTT.

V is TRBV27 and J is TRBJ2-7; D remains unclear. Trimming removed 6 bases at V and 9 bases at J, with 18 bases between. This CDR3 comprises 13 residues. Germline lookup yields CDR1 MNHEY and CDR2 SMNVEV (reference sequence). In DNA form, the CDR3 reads TGTGCCAGCAGAAAGGAAGGGTGGATGGTGCAGTACTTC. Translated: CASRKEGWMVQYF.